A selection of T cell receptor beta chains follows, all from one sample in a study of Ad26.COV2.S vaccination and SARS-CoV-2 variants. Produced via immunoSEQ multiplex PCR; TCRdb's table is partial and in-frame only. Of almost 400,000 clones in the sample, around nine tenths were seen once. Here the sequenced sample was peripheral blood, taken in a trial of Ad26.COV2.S vaccine versus placebo. These receptors originate from a person aged 18 to 59 who received the Ad26.COV2.S COVID-19 vaccine or a placebo. The CDR3 runs from the conserved cysteine through the conserved F or W. The D gene is left open where the match is weak. Expanded clones are given a class, and other clones once, few, many or no size at all.

j_call: TRBJ2-5; d_call: NA; v_call: TRBV9; clone_size: NA; cdr3_nt: TGTGCCAGCAGCGTAGCGGGGGTTCAAGAGACCCAGTACTTC; cdr3_aa: CASSVAGVQETQYF
j_call: TRBJ2-7; d_call: TRBD1; v_call: TRBV4-2; clone_size: NA; cdr3_nt: TGTGCCAGCAGCCTAGAAGGGGAGTACAGGGGCGGGGAGCAGTACTTC; cdr3_aa: CASSLEGEYRGGEQYF
j_call: TRBJ2-2; d_call: TRBD2; v_call: TRBV6-4; clone_size: NA; cdr3_nt: TGTGCCAGCAGTGACGGCGGGAGTCATAACACCGGGGAGCTGTTTTTT; cdr3_aa: CASSDGGSHNTGELFF
j_call: TRBJ2-7; d_call: NA; v_call: TRBV27; clone_size: NA; cdr3_nt: TGTGCCAGCAGGGGGGCGGGCAGGGGCTACGAGCAGTACTTC; cdr3_aa: CASRGAGRGYEQYF
j_call: TRBJ2-2; d_call: NA; v_call: TRBV4-3; clone_size: NA; cdr3_nt: TGCGCCAGCAGCCAAGAGCCTAGCGCGAACACCGGGGAGCTGTTTTTT; cdr3_aa: CASSQEPSANTGELFF
j_call: TRBJ2-1; d_call: NA; v_call: TRBV20-1; clone_size: NA; cdr3_nt: TGCAGTGCCCTAGATGCTGAGCAGTTCTTC; cdr3_aa: CSALDAEQFF
j_call: TRBJ1-1; d_call: NA; v_call: TRBV29-1; clone_size: NA; cdr3_nt: TGCAGCGTTGTAGAGAGGGGGATGACGGACACTGAAGCTTTCTTT; cdr3_aa: CSVVERGMTDTEAFF
j_call: TRBJ1-1; d_call: NA; v_call: TRBV7-3; clone_size: NA; cdr3_nt: TGTGCCAGCAGCTTTCACAGTAACACTGAAGCTTTCTTT; cdr3_aa: CASSFHSNTEAFF
j_call: TRBJ2-5; d_call: NA; v_call: TRBV18; clone_size: NA; cdr3_nt: TGTGCCAGCTCACCTTCGGACAATACGGAGACCCAGTACTTC; cdr3_aa: CASSPSDNTETQYF
j_call: TRBJ2-2; d_call: NA; v_call: TRBV3-1/TRBV3-2; clone_size: once; cdr3_nt: TGTGCCAGCAGCCCCGTTTTTGGGAGAGGGAACACCGGGGAGCTGTTTTTT; cdr3_aa: CASSPVFGRGNTGELFF